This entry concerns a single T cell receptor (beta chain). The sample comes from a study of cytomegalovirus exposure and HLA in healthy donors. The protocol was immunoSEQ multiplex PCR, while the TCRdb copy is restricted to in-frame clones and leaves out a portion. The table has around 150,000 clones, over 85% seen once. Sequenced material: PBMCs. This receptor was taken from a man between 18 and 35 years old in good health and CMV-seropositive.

This chain's CDR3 is CASGLVISGAPGELFF. CDR3 DNA sequence: TGTGCTAGTGGTTTGGTAATAAGCGGAGCCCCCGGGGAGCTGTTTTTT. This chain links TRBV12-5 with TRBJ2-2; weak D call: TRBD2 (5 bases). From germline, CDR1 is LGHNT and CDR2 FRNRAP. Trimming took off 0 bases at V and 6 bases at J, with 14 bases between the two ends. This CDR3 has 16 residues.